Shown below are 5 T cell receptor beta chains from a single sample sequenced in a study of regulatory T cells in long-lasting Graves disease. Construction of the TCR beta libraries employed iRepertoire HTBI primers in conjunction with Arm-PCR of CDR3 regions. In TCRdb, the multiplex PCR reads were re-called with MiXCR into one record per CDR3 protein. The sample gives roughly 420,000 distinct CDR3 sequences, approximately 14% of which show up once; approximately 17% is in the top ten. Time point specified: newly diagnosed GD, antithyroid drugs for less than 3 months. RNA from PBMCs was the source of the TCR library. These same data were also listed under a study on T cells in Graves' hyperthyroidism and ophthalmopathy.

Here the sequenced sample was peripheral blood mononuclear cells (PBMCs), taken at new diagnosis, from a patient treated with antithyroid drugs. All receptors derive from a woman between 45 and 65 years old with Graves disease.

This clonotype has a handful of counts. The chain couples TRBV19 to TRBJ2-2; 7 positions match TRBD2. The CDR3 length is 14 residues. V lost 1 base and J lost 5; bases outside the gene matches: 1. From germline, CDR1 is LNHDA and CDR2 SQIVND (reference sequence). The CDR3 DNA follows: TGTGCCAGTAGTATAGCGCGGGGGACCGGGGAGCTGTTTTTT. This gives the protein CASSIARGTGELFF.

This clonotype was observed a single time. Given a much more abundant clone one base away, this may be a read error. The CDR3 coding sequence is TGTGCCAGCAGTGGAAATGAGGGGCCCTACGAGCAGTACTTC. This encodes CASSGNEGPYEQYF. V gene TRBV6-2 or TRBV6-3 combines with J gene TRBJ2-7; TRBD1 or TRBD2 may be the D gene (5 bases each). The CDR3 totals 14 residues. Trimming removed 5 bases from V and 2 bases from J, with 13 bases in between. Germline V lookup: CDR1 MNHEY, CDR2 SVGEGT.

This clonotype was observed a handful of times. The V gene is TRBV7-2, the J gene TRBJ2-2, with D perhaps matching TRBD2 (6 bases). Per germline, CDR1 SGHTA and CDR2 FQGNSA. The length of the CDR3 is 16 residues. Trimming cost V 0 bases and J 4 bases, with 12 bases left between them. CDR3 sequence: CASSLARRVRTGELFF. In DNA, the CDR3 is TGTGCCAGCAGCTTAGCGAGGAGGGTTCGCACCGGGGAGCTGTTTTTT.

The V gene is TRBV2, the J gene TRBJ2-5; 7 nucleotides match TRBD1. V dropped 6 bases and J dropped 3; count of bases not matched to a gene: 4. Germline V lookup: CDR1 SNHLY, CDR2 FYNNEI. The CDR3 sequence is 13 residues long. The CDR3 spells CASSDRAEETQYF. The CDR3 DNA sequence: TGTGCCAGCAGCGACAGGGCGGAAGAGACCCAGTACTTC.

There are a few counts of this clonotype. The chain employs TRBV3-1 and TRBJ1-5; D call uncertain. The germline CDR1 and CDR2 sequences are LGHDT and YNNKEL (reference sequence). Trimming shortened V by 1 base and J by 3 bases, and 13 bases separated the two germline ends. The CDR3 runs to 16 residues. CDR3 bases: TGTGCCAGCAGCCAAGGCGATCGGGGAAACAATCAGCCCCAGCATTTT. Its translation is CASSQGDRGNNQPQHF.